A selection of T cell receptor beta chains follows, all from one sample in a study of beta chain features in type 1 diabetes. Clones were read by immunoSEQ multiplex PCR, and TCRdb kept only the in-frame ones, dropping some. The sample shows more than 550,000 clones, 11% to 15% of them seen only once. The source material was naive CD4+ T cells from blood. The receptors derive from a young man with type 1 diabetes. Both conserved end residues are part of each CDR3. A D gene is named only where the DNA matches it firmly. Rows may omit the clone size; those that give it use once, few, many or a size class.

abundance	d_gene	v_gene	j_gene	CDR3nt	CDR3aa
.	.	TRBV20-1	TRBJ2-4	TGCAGTGCTTATCCGGGACACCTTCAGTACTTC	CSAYPGHLQYF
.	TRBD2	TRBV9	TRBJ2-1	TGTGCCAGCAGCACCGGGACTAGCGGGTTCAATGAGCAGTTCTTC	CASSTGTSGFNEQFF
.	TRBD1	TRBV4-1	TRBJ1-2	TGCGCCAGCAGCCAAGACGGGACAGGGGGAGGCTACACCTTC	CASSQDGTGGGYTF
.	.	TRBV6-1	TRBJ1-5	TGTGCCAGCAGTGAGGACAGAGATCAGCCCCAGCATTTT	CASSEDRDQPQHF
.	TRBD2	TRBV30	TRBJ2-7	TGTGCCTGGAGTGTCTACGCGGGAGCGCCTCTTTACGAGCAGTACTTC	CAWSVYAGAPLYEQYF
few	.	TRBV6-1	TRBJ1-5	TGTGCCAGCAGTGACAGGGCCCAGCATTTT	CASSDRAQHF
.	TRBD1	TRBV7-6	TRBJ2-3	TGTGCCAGCAGCTGGGACAGGGGCCCCACAGATACGCAGTATTTT	CASSWDRGPTDTQYF
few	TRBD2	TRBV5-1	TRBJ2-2	TGCGCCAGCAGCTTGGATCCTAAGCGGGAGGTCGGGGAGCTGTTTTTT	CASSLDPKREVGELFF
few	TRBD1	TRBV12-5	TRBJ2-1	TGTGCTAGTGGTGCCTCGGGACAGGGGCTCTACAATGAGCAGTTCTTC	CASGASGQGLYNEQFF
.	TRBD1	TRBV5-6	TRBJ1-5	TGTGCCAGCAGCTTGGGGACAGGGACTCAACCCCAGCATTTT	CASSLGTGTQPQHF
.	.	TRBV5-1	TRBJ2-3	TGCGCCAGCAGCTTGGAGGCGGTGGGGGCAGATACGCAGTATTTT	CASSLEAVGADTQYF
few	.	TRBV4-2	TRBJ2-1	TGTGCCAGCAGCCAAGATCTGAGGGAATCGAATGAGCAGTTCTTC	CASSQDLRESNEQFF
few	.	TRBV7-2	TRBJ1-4	TGTGCCAGCAGCTTACTGGACAATAATGAAAAACTGTTTTTT	CASSLLDNNEKLFF
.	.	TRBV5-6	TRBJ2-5	TGTGCCAGCAGCCCCAGAAGATCGGGTTATCAGCGAGAGACCCAGTACTTC	CASSPRRSGYQRETQYF
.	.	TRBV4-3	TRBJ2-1	TGCGCCAGCAGCCAAGATCCGTCGGTGGCGCCGGCCGATGAGCAGTTCTTC	CASSQDPSVAPADEQFF
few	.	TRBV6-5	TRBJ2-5	TGTGCCAGCAGTCACAACCGGGACACCCAAGAGACCCAGTACTTC	CASSHNRDTQETQYF
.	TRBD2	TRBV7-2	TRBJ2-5	TGTGCCAGCAGGAGCGGGATAACCCAGTACTTC	CASRSGITQYF
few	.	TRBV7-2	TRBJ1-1	TGTGCCAGCAGCTCCGACCCTGGCGGGAACACTGAAGCTTTCTTT	CASSSDPGGNTEAFF
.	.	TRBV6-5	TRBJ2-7	TGTGCCAGCAGTTCCGCCGGGACCGAAACCTACGAGCAGTACTTC	CASSSAGTETYEQYF
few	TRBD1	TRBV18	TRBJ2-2	TGTGCCAGCTCACCCTCACCGGACAGGGTCACCGGGGAGCTGTTTTTT	CASSPSPDRVTGELFF
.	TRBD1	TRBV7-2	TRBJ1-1	TGTGCCAGCAGCCCTAGGGGAGGGGACAGAAGTCAAGCTTTCTTT	CASSPRGGDRSQAFF
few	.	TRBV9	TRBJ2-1	TGTGCCAGTACCCCCCGGCCTTCCTACAATGAGCAGTTCTTC	CASTPRPSYNEQFF
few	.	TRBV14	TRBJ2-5	TGTGCCAGCAGCCAAGATTCAGGCCCCGGTGGCGGGACCCAGTACTTC	CASSQDSGPGGGTQYF
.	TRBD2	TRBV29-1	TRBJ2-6	TGCAGCGTTGAAAAAATAGCGGGAGATGTTGGGGCCAACGTCCTGACTTTC	CSVEKIAGDVGANVLTF
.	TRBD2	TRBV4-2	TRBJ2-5	TGTGCCAGCAGCCAGGATTGGGAGGGGTCGATGGAGGAGACCCAGTACTTC	CASSQDWEGSMEETQYF
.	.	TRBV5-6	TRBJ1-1	TGTGCCAGCAGCTTTTTGGGAGTCGGTGAAGCTTTCTTT	CASSFLGVGEAFF
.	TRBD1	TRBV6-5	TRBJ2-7	TGTGCCAGCTACCGGGACAGGGGGCTGGAGCAGTACTTC	CASYRDRGLEQYF
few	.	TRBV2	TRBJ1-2	TGTGCCAGCAGGTCAGAGAAGGGAGGCTACACCTTC	CASRSEKGGYTF
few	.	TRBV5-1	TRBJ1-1	TGCGCCAGCAGCTTGGATGGATACAGGGCCCTGGGGGACACTGAAGCTTTCTTT	CASSLDGYRALGDTEAFF
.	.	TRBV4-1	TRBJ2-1	TGCGCCAGCAGCCAAGAGAAAAGGGCAGGCTACAATGAGCAGTTCTTC	CASSQEKRAGYNEQFF
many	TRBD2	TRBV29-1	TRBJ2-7	TGCAGCGCCGGGGCGGGGGGCCACGAGCAGTACTTC	CSAGAGGHEQYF
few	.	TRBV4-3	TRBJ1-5	TGCGCCAGCAGCCAAGAGGGGCTCCTCGGGCAGCCCCAGCATTTT	CASSQEGLLGQPQHF
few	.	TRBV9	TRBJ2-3	TGTGCCAGCACCCCCCAGGCAGATACGCAGTATTTT	CASTPQADTQYF
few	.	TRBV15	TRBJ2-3	TGTGCCACCAGCAGAGATCCGGGTACGCAGTATTTT	CATSRDPGTQYF
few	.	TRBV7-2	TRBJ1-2	TGTGCCAGCAGCTCCGACAACTATGGCTACACCTTC	CASSSDNYGYTF
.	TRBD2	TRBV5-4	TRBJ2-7	TGTGCCAGCAGCCCCGCAGGACTAGCGGGGGGGTACTCCTACGAGCAGTACTTC	CASSPAGLAGGYSYEQYF
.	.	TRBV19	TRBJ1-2	TGTGCCAGTAAGGGCCTCAGGGAAACGGATGGCTACACCTTC	CASKGLRETDGYTF
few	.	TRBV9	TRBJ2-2	TGTGCCAGCAGCGCGAGCCCCACCGGGGAGCTGTTTTTT	CASSASPTGELFF
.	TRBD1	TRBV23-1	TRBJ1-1	TGCGCCAGCAGTCAATCTGTTCAAAGACAGGGTGTGGTGAACACTGAAGCTTTCTTT	CASSQSVQRQGVVNTEAFF
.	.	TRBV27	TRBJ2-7	TGTGCCAGCAGTAAACCGGGACTGTACGAGCAGTACTTC	CASSKPGLYEQYF